The source of this T cell receptor beta chain is a study of PD-1 blockade in classical Hodgkin lymphoma. All patients experienced relapse after autologous stem cell transplantation, and brentuximab vedotin exposure was variable. Best responses fell into complete response, partial response or progressive disease. The data were produced by immunoSEQ multiplex PCR, yet TCRdb's version contains in-frame clones alone and is incomplete. Among fewer than 65,000 clones listed, more than 80% were seen once. Germline trimming cut 5 bases from V and 6 bases from J; bases unmatched to any gene: 12. This CDR3 is built from 16 residues. Germline assignment: CDR1 LNHDA and CDR2 SQIVND (reference sequence).

The sequences come from peripheral blood mononuclear cells (PBMCs), collected at baseline. The TCR originated in a human donor with classical Hodgkin lymphoma. V is TRBV19 and J is TRBJ1-4, with 7 nucleotides matching TRBD1. The CDR3 DNA reads TGTGCCAGTAGTCTCACCGGGACAGAAAGGGATGAAAAACTGTTTTTT. Protein: CASSLTGTERDEKLFF.